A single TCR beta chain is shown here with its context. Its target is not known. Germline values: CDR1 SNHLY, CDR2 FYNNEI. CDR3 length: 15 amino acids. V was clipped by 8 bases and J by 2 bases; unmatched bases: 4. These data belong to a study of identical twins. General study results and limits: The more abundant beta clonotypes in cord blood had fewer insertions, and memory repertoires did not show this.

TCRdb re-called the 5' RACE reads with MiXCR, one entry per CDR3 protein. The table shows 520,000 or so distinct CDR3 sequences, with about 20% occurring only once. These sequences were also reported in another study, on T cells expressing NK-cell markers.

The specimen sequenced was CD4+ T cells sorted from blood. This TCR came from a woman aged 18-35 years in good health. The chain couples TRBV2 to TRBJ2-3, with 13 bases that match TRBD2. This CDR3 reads CASGLAGVPTDTQYF. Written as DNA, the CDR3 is TGTGCCAGCGGACTAGCGGGGGTACCCACAGATACGCAGTATTTT. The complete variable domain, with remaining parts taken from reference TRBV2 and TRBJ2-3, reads EPEVTQTPSHQVTQMGQEVILRCVPISNHLYFYWYRQILGQKVEFLVSFYNNEISEKSEIFDDQFSVERPDGSNFTLKIRSTKLEDSAMYFCASGLAGVPTDTQYFGPGTRLTVL.